The present T cell receptor (beta chain) was sequenced within a study of technical replicates of blood from a few donors. The table came from immunoSEQ multiplex PCR; TCRdb's copy has only in-frame clones and leaves some out. The sample shows roughly 100,000 clones, 96% of them seen only once. This clonotype originated in a human donor in good health. Sequenced sample: T cells isolated from PBMCs.

The DNA for the CDR3 is TGTGCCAGCAGCTTAGCACTCAGAGGTGGGAATGAGCAGTTCTTC. Protein sequence: CASSLALRGGNEQFF. The V call is TRBV13, the J call TRBJ2-1; no reliable D call. Germline V gives CDR1 PRHDT, CDR2 FYEKMQ (reference sequence). The CDR3 totals 15 residues. With 1 base removed from V and 7 bases from J, the gap between germline ends came to 14 bases.